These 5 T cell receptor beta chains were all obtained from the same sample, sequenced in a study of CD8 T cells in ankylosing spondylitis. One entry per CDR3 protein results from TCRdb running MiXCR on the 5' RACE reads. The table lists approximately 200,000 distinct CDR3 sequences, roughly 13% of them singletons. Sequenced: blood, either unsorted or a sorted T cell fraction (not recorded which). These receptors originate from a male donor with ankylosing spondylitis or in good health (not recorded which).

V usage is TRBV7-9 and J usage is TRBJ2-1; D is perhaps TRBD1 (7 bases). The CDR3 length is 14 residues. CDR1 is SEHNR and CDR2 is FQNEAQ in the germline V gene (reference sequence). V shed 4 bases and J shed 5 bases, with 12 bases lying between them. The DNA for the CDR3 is TGTGCCAGCAGCTCAGGGGGGACAAACAATGAGCAGTTCTTC. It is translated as CASSSGGTNNEQFF.

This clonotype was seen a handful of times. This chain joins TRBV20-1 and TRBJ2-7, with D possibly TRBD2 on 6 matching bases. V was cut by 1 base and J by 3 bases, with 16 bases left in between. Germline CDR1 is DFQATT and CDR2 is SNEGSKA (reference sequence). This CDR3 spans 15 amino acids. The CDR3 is CSARAPEGLRYEQYF. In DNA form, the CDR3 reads TGCAGTGCTAGAGCTCCGGAGGGCTTGCGCTACGAGCAGTACTTC.

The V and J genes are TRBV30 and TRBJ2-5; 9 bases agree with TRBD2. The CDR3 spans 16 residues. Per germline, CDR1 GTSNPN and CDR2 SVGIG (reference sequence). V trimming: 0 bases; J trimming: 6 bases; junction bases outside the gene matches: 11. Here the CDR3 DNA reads TGTGCCTGGAGTGTACTGGCCGCGGGAGGGGAGAAGACCCAGTACTTC. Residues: CAWSVLAAGGEKTQYF.

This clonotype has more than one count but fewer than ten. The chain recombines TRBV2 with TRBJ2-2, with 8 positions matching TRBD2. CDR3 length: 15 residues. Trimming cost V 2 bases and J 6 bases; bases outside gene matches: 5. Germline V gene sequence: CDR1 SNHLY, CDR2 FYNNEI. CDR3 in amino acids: CASSELGLGAGELFF. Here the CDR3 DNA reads TGTGCCAGCAGTGAACTGGGACTAGGGGCCGGGGAGCTGTTTTTT.

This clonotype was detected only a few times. CDR3 residues: CASSFGTWDYEQYF. The CDR3 DNA follows: TGCGCCAGCAGCTTCGGGACATGGGACTACGAGCAGTACTTC. The chain employs TRBV5-1 and TRBJ2-7, with a tentative D call TRBD1 (6 bases). This CDR3 has 14 amino acids. Germline V gives CDR1 SGHRS, CDR2 YFSETQ. V was trimmed by 2 bases and J by 3 bases, leaving 12 bases between them.